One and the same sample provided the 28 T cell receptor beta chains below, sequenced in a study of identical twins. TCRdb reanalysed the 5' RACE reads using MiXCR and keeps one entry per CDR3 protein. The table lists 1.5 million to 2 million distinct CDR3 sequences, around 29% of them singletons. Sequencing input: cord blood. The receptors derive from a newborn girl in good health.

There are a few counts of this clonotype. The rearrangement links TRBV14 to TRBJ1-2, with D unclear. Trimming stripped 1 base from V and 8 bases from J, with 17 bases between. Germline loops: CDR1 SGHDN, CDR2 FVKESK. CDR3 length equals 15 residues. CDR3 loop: CASSQGTYPPRGYTF. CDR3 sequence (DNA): TGTGCCAGCAGCCAAGGGACCTATCCTCCTCGGGGCTACACCTTC.

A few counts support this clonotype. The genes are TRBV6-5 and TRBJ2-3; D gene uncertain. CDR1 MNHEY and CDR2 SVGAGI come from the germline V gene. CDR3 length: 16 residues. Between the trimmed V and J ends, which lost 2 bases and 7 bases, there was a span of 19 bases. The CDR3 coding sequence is TGTGCCAGCAGTTACGGGTGGAGCCGTTGGGCAAATACGCAGTATTTT. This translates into CASSYGWSRWANTQYF.

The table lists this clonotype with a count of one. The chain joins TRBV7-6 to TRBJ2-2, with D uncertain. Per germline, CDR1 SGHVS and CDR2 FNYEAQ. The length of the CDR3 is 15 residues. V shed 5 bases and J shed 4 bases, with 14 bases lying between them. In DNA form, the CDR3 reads TGTGCCAGCAGCCGACTCCCGATTTCCACCGGGGAGCTGTTTTTT. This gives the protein CASSRLPISTGELFF.

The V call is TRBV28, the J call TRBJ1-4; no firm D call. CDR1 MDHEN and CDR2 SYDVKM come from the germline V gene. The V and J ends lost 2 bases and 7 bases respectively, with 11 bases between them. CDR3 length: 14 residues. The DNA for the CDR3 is TGTGCCAGCAGTTTACCCCAAGCTGGTGAAAAACTGTTTTTT. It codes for CASSLPQAGEKLFF.

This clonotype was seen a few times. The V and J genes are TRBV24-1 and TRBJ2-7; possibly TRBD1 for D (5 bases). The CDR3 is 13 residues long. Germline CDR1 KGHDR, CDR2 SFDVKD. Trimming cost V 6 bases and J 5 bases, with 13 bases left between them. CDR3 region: CATSRSGRNEQYF. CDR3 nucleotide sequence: TGTGCCACCAGTCGCTCAGGGCGGAACGAGCAGTACTTC.

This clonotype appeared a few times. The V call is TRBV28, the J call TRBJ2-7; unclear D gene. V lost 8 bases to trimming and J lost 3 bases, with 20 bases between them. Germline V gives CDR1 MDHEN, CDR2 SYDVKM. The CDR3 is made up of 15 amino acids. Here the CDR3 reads CASAGVTTYLYEQYF. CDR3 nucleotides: TGTGCCAGCGCCGGTGTGACAACATATCTCTACGAGCAGTACTTC.

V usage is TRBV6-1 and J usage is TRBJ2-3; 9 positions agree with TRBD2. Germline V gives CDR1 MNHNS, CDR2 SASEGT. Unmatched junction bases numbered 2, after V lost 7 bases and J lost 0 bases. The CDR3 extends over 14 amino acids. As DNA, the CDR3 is TGTGCCAGCAAGCGGGGGGCCAGCACAGATACGCAGTATTTT. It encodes CASKRGASTDTQYF.

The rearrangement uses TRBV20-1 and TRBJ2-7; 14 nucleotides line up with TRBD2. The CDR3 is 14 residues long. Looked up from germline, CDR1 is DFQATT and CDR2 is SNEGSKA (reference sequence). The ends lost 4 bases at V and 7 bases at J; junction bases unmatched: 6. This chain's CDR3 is CSATGTSGRDEQYF. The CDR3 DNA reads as TGCAGTGCTACCGGGACTAGCGGGAGAGATGAGCAGTACTTC.

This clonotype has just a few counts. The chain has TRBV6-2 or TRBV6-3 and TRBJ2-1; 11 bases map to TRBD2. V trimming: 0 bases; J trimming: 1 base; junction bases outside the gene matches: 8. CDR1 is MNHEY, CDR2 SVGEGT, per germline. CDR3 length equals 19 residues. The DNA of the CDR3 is TGTGCCAGCAGTTACTCAATCCTTAGCGGGAGGGCGTCCTACAATGAGCAGTTCTTC. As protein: CASSYSILSGRASYNEQFF.

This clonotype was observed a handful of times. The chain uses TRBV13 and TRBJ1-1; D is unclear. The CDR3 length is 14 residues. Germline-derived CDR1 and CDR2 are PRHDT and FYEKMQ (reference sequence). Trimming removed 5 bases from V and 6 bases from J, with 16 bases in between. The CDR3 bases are TGTGCCAGCAGCCCGGGAAGTGAGCTTCCTGAAGCTTTCTTT. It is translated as CASSPGSELPEAFF.

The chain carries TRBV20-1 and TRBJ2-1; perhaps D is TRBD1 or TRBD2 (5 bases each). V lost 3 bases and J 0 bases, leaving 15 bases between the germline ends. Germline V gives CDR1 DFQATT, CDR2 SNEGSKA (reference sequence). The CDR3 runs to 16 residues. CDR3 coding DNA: TGCAGTGCTAGCGTCCCAACTAGGGGCTCCTACAATGAGCAGTTCTTC. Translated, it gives CSASVPTRGSYNEQFF.

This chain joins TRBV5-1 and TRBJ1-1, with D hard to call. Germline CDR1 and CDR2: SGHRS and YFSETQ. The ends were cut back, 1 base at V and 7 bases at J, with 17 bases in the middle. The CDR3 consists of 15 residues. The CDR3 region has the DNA TGCGCCAGCAGCTTGTATAGGAAGGAGATGGGTGAAGCTTTCTTT. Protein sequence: CASSLYRKEMGEAFF.

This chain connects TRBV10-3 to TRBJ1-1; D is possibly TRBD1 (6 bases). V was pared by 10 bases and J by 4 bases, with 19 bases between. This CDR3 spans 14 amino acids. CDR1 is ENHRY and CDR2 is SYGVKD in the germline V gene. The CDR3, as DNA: TGTGCCACCCGGACAGCCAGGGATGGCACTGAAGCTTTCTTT. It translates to CATRTARDGTEAFF.

The CDR3 reads CASSFRGSGEAFF. The CDR3 bases are TGTGCCAGCAGCTTCAGGGGGAGTGGTGAAGCTTTCTTT. The V and J genes are TRBV12-3 or TRBV12-4 and TRBJ1-1, with 7 bases lining up with TRBD1. The CDR3 length is 13 residues. The trim removed 6 bases at V and 7 bases at J, leaving 8 bases unmatched.

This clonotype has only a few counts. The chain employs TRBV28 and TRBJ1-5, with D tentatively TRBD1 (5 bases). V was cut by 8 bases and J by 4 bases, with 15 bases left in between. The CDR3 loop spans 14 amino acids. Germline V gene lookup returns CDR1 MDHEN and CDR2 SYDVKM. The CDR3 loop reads CASGQRRTNQPQHF. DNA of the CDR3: TGTGCCAGCGGACAACGAAGGACAAATCAGCCCCAGCATTTT.

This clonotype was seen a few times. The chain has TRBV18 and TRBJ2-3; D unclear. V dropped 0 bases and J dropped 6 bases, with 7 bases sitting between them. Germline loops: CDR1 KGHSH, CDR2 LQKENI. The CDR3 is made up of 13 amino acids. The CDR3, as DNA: TGTGCCAGCTCACCACCGGTGCGGGATACGCAGTATTTT. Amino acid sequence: CASSPPVRDTQYF.

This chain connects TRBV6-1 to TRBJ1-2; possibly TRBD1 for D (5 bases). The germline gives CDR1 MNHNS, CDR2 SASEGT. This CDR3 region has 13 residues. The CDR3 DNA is TGTGCGAATCGGGGGATCCGGGACTATGGCTACACCTTC. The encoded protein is CANRGIRDYGYTF.

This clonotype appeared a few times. The CDR3 protein is CASSLRVLSGYTF. CDR3 DNA sequence: TGTGCCAGCAGTTTAAGAGTCCTTTCTGGCTACACCTTC. This sequence joins TRBV12-3 or TRBV12-4 and TRBJ1-2; D unresolved. This CDR3 region has 13 residues. The V and J ends lost 2 bases and 7 bases respectively, with 11 bases between them.

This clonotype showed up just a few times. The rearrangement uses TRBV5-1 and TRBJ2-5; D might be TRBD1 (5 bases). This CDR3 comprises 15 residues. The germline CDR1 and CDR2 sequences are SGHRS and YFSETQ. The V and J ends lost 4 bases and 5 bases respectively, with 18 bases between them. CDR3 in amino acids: CASSAPGPPGETQYF. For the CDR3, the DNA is TGCGCCAGCAGCGCCCCAGGGCCCCCCGGGGAGACCCAGTACTTC. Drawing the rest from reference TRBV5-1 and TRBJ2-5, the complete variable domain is KAGVTQTPRYLIKTRGQQVTLSCSPISGHRSVSWYQQTPGQGLQFLFEYFSETQRNKGNFPGRFSGRQFSNSRSEMNVSTLELGDSALYLCASSAPGPPGETQYFGPGTRLLVL.

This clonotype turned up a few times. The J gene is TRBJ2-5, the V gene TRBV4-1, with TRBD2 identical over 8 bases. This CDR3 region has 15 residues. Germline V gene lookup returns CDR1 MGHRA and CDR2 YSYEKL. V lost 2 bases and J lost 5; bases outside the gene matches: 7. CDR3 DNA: TGCGCCAGCAGCCAACTAGGCGGGGGGACGGAGACCCAGTACTTC. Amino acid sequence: CASSQLGGGTETQYF.

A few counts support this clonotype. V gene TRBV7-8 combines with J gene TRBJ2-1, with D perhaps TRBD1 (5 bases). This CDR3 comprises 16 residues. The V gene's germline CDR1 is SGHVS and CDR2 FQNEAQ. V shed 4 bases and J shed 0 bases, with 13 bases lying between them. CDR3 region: CASSSSGLSSYNEQFF. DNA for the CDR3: TGTGCCAGCAGCTCTTCAGGGCTTAGCTCCTACAATGAGCAGTTCTTC.

The CDR3 reads CASSLRTTGPSTGELFF. Written as DNA, the CDR3 is TGTGCCAGCAGCTTGAGGACGACAGGGCCGAGCACCGGGGAGCTGTTTTTT. V gene TRBV5-6 combines with J gene TRBJ2-2; TRBD1 aligns across 7 bases. J gave up 4 bases and V 1 base, and 10 bases lay outside the gene matches. This CDR3 is 17 amino acids long. CDR1 SGHDT and CDR2 YYEEEE come from the germline V gene.

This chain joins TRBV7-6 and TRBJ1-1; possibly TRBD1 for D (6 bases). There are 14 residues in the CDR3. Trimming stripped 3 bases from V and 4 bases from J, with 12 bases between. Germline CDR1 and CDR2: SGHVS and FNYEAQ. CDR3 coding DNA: TGTGCCAGCAGCTTCAAACAGGGTGGCACTGAAGCTTTCTTT. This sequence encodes CASSFKQGGTEAFF. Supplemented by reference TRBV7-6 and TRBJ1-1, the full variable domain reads GAGVSQSPRYKVTKRGQDVALRCDPISGHVSLYWYRQALGQGPEFLTYFNYEAQQDKSGLPNDRFSAERPEGSISTLTIQRTEQRDSAMYRCASSFKQGGTEAFFGQGTRLTVV.

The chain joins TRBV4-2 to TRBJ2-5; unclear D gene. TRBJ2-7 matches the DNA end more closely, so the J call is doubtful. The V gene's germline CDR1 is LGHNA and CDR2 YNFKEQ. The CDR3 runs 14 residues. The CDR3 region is CASSQRADSYEQYF. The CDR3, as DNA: TGTGCCAGCAGCCAACGGGCCGACTCCTACGAGCAGTACTTC.

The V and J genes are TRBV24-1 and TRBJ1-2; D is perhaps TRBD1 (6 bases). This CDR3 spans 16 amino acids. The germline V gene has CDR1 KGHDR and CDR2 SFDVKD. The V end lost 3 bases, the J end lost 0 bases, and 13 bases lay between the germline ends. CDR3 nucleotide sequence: TGTGCCACCAGTGATACACCAGGGGATACTAACTATGGCTACACCTTC. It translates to CATSDTPGDTNYGYTF.

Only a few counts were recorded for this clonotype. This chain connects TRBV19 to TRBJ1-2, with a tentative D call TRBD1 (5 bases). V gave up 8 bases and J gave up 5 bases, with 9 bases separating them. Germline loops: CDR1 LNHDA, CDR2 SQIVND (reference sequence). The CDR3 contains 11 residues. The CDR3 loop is CASGTEYGYTF. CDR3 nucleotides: TGTGCCAGTGGGACTGAATATGGCTACACCTTC.

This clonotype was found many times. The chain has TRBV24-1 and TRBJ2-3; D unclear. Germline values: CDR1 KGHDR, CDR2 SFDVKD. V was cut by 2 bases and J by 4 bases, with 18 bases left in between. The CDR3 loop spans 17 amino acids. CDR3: CATSDSGPNRRADTQYF. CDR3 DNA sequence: TGTGCCACCAGTGATTCAGGACCTAATAGAAGGGCAGATACGCAGTATTTT.

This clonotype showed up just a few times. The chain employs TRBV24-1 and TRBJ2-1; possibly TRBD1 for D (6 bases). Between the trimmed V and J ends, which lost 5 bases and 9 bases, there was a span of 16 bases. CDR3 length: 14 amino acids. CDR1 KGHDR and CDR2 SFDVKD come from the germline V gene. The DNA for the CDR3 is TGTGCCACCAGTGGCAGGGGCCCTCCGGGTGAGCAGTTCTTC. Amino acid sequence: CATSGRGPPGEQFF.